Described below is a single TCR beta chain sequence and its context. Its antigen is still unknown. The V gene's germline CDR1 is LNHNV and CDR2 YYDKDF (reference sequence). The CDR3 covers 15 residues. Trimming removed 4 bases from V and 6 bases from J, with 16 bases in between. Researchers report isolating at least 6.5 million PBMCs per sample. Through a sample-barcoded 5' primer and a J-beta primer mix, a second PCR was run for roughly 7 to 11 cycles. Each cDNA molecule was tagged by a template-switch adaptor that had 12 random nucleotides. A single record per CDR3 protein comes from TCRdb applying MiXCR to the 5' RACE reads. The table lists about 1.8 million distinct CDR3 sequences, approximately 50% of them singletons, with 2% to 2.5% in the top ten. These data originate in a study of blood T cells in healthy people across ages. Study observations and caveats: Estimates of total diversity, which came from one million sequenced T cells, were considered to be underestimates.

The sample was blood. This TCR derives from a woman in her 40s in good health. The chain carries TRBV15 and TRBJ2-1, with a tentative D call TRBD2 (7 bases). CDR3 nucleotides: TGTGCCACCAGCAATTCGGCGGGGGCGGGCAATGAGCAGTTCTTC. Translating gives CATSNSAGAGNEQFF.